This passage covers 29 T cell receptor beta chains from one sample sequenced in a study of control samples from healthy donors and cancer patients. Assay used: immunoSEQ multiplex PCR; TCRdb lists only in-frame clones, some missing. The sample carries 100,000 to 150,000 clones, about 90% recorded once. Input material: blood. These receptors all stem from a man younger than 35 in good health.

This clone has only one observation. The V and J genes are TRBV7-8 and TRBJ2-1; 10 nucleotides match TRBD2. CDR3 length: 21 amino acids. From germline, CDR1 is SGHVS and CDR2 FQNEAQ. The J segment lost 1 base and the V segment lost 3 bases, leaving 18 bases of the junction unmatched. The CDR3 protein is CASSFKGRGLAESSSYNEQFF. The CDR3 region has the DNA TGTGCCAGCAGCTTTAAAGGACGCGGACTAGCGGAATCCTCGTCCTACAATGAGCAGTTCTTC. Combining the CDR3 with reference TRBV7-8 and TRBJ2-1 gives the whole variable domain GAGVSQSPRYKVAKRGQDVALRCDPISGHVSLFWYQQALGQGPEFLTYFQNEAQLDKSGLPSDRFFAERPEGSVSTLKIQRTQQEDSAVYLCASSFKGRGLAESSSYNEQFFGPGTRLTVL.

The chain carries TRBV30 and TRBJ2-3, with 8 bases fitting TRBD2. Trimming at V came to 5 bases and at J to 0 bases, leaving 10 bases not matched to a gene. The V gene's germline CDR1 is GTSNPN and CDR2 SVGIG (reference sequence). The CDR3 is 16 residues long. CDR3: CAWGGLTSASTDTQYF. Here the CDR3 DNA reads TGTGCCTGGGGGGGTTTGACTAGCGCTAGCACAGATACGCAGTATTTT. Looking up the rest from reference TRBV30 and TRBJ2-3 gives the full variable domain: SQTIHQWPATLVQPVGSPLSLECTVEGTSNPNLYWYRQAAGRGLQLLFYSVGIGQISSEVPQNLSASRPQDRQFILSSKKLLLSDSGFYLCAWGGLTSASTDTQYFGPGTRLTVL.

J is TRBJ2-3 and V is TRBV2, with D tentatively TRBD1 (5 bases). This CDR3 contains 13 residues. Germline V CDR1 and CDR2: SNHLY, FYNNEI. The V end lost 8 bases, the J end lost 2 bases, and 11 bases lay between the germline ends. CDR3 region: CASVREVTDTQYF. The CDR3 region has the DNA TGTGCCAGCGTCAGGGAAGTCACAGATACGCAGTATTTT.

J is TRBJ2-1 and V is TRBV11-3; 7 bases align to TRBD2. V trimming: 0 bases; J trimming: 4 bases; junction bases outside the gene matches: 9. Germline V gene sequence: CDR1 SGHNT, CDR2 YENEEA. The CDR3 runs 17 residues. The DNA for the CDR3 is TGTGCCAGCAGCTTAGATCTTGGGGGGAGGGGTTACAATGAGCAGTTCTTC. Amino acids: CASSLDLGGRGYNEQFF. Combining the CDR3 with reference TRBV11-3 and TRBJ2-1 gives the whole variable domain EAGVVQSPRYKIIEKKQPVAFWCNPISGHNTLYWYLQNLGQGPELLIRYENEEAVDDSQLPKDRFSAERLKGVDSTLKIQPAELGDSAVYLCASSLDLGGRGYNEQFFGPGTRLTVL.

The chain carries TRBV11-2 and TRBJ1-2, with D tentatively TRBD1 (5 bases). Germline CDR1 is SGHAT and CDR2 is FQNNGV. The CDR3 totals 15 residues. V was cut by 5 bases and J by 4 bases, with 17 bases left in between. CDR3 amino acids: CASSPSTDRIYGYTF. CDR3 nucleotides: TGTGCCAGCAGCCCCTCGACAGACCGGATCTATGGCTACACCTTC. Drawing the rest from reference TRBV11-2 and TRBJ1-2, the complete variable domain is EAGVAQSPRYKIIEKRQSVAFWCNPISGHATLYWYQQILGQGPKLLIQFQNNGVVDDSQLPKDRFSAERLKGVDSTLKIQPAKLEDSAVYLCASSPSTDRIYGYTFGSGTRLTVV.

The V and J genes are TRBV6-2 or TRBV6-3 and TRBJ1-1; 10 nucleotides agree with TRBD1. This CDR3 region has 14 residues. Germline V lookup: CDR1 MNHEY, CDR2 SVGEGT. V was pared by 4 bases and J by 5 bases, with 4 bases of the junction left unmatched. The CDR3 region has the DNA TGTGCCAGCAGTTTCCGACAGGGGGCGACTGAAGCTTTCTTT. This sequence encodes CASSFRQGATEAFF.

The V gene is TRBV25-1, the J gene TRBJ1-1; 7 nucleotides match TRBD1. The CDR3 contains 15 residues. Unmatched junction bases numbered 10, after V lost 4 bases and J lost 5 bases. Per germline, CDR1 MGHDK and CDR2 SYGVNS. CDR3 in DNA: TGTGCCAGCAGTGTACTTCCAGGGGGGGGGACTGAAGCTTTCTTT. Encoded protein: CASSVLPGGGTEAFF.

The J gene is TRBJ1-1, the V gene TRBV5-1; possibly TRBD1 for D (6 bases). The CDR3 is 17 amino acids. From germline, CDR1 is SGHRS and CDR2 YFSETQ. V lost 0 bases and J lost 4, with 19 bases in between. This CDR3 is CASSLAGGAGGGTEAFF. In nucleotides, the CDR3 is TGCGCCAGCAGCTTGGCCGGGGGCGCCGGTGGGGGCACTGAAGCTTTCTTT.

The gene calls are TRBV3-1 (or the pseudogene TRBV3-2) and TRBJ1-2; 8 positions match TRBD1. CDR1 LGHDT and CDR2 YNNKEL come from the germline V gene (reference sequence). This CDR3 is 13 amino acids long. J was trimmed by 8 bases and V by 4 bases; bases with no gene match: 6. The CDR3 reads CASSPTGGRGYTF. The CDR3 DNA is TGTGCCAGCAGCCCTACAGGGGGAAGGGGCTACACCTTC.

This clone appeared a few times. The V and J genes are TRBV28 and TRBJ2-5; D remains unclear. Trimming stripped 6 bases from V and 3 bases from J, with 14 bases between. CDR1 MDHEN and CDR2 SYDVKM come from the germline V gene. CDR3 length equals 14 residues. In nucleotides, the CDR3 is TGTGCCAGCAGACCGGTTGAGGAAGAAGAGACCCAGTACTTC. It translates to CASRPVEEEETQYF.

The rearrangement joins TRBV7-3 to TRBJ1-2, with TRBD1 identical over 10 bases. Germline V CDR1 and CDR2: SGHTA, FQGTGA. J was trimmed by 4 bases and V by 5 bases; bases with no gene match: 7. This CDR3 is 15 amino acids long. CDR3 DNA sequence: TGTGCCAGCAGCCCGCCGGGACAGGGGATCTATGGCTACACCTTC. Protein product: CASSPPGQGIYGYTF.

The V and J genes are TRBV7-3 and TRBJ2-5; TRBD1 matches at 10 bases. V shed 4 bases and J 2 bases; nucleotides not matched to a gene: 7. Germline-derived CDR1 and CDR2 are SGHTA and FQGTGA. The CDR3 has 16 residues. CDR3 coding DNA: TGTGCCAGCAGCTATAGGACAGGGGGGCGTCAAGAGACCCAGTACTTC. Its translation: CASSYRTGGRQETQYF.

This clone was counted only a few times. The V call is TRBV7-2, the J call TRBJ1-6; D is ambiguous. Germline loops: CDR1 SGHTA, CDR2 FQGNSA. Trimming cost V 1 base and J 7 bases, with 8 bases left between them. CDR3 length: 14 amino acids. CDR3 loop: CASSLGYGNSPLHF. DNA of the CDR3: TGTGCCAGCAGCTTAGGTTACGGGAATTCACCCCTCCACTTT.

This clone was counted a single time. The chain links TRBV7-6 to TRBJ2-3, with D tentatively TRBD2 (5 bases). Germline lookup yields CDR1 SGHVS and CDR2 FNYEAQ. CDR3 size: 14 residues. Deletions cut 5 bases from V and 0 bases from J, with 9 bases between. The CDR3 region is CASSPDSSTDTQYF. The CDR3 region has the DNA TGTGCCAGCAGCCCGGACTCTAGCACAGATACGCAGTATTTT.

In this sample, this clone turned up once. V and J are TRBV10-3 and TRBJ2-2, with 12 bases fitting TRBD2. After removal of 6 bases from V and 2 bases from J, the junction contained 4 bases not matched to a gene. The CDR3 runs 16 residues. Germline V gene lookup returns CDR1 ENHRY and CDR2 SYGVKD. This chain's CDR3 is CAIRGLAGTNTGELFF. Written as DNA, the CDR3 is TGTGCCATCAGGGGACTAGCGGGCACTAACACCGGGGAGCTGTTTTTT.

This clone was counted between two and nine times. This chain uses TRBV27 with TRBJ2-7, with 8 bases matching TRBD2. V was pared by 4 bases and J by 3 bases, with 8 bases of the junction left unmatched. CDR1 is MNHEY and CDR2 is SMNVEV in the germline V gene (reference sequence). This CDR3 has 15 amino acids. CDR3 loop: CASSSVGAGDYEQYF. The CDR3 DNA sequence: TGTGCCAGCAGTTCGGTAGGAGCGGGAGACTACGAGCAGTACTTC.

The chain recombines TRBV5-1 with TRBJ2-7, with D possibly being TRBD2 (6 bases). V was clipped by 4 bases and J by 6 bases, with 14 bases between them. The CDR3 is made up of 13 amino acids. Germline loops: CDR1 SGHRS, CDR2 YFSETQ. The DNA for the CDR3 is TGCGCCAGCAGCGCCGGGACTTCTCCCGAGCAGTACTTC. Protein: CASSAGTSPEQYF. The full variable domain, its missing parts supplied by reference TRBV5-1 and TRBJ2-7, is KAGVTQTPRYLIKTRGQQVTLSCSPISGHRSVSWYQQTPGQGLQFLFEYFSETQRNKGNFPGRFSGRQFSNSRSEMNVSTLELGDSALYLCASSAGTSPEQYFGPGTRLTVT.

V gene TRBV7-2 combines with J gene TRBJ2-7; D call uncertain. The V gene's germline CDR1 is SGHTA and CDR2 FQGNSA. The CDR3 totals 15 residues. Between the trimmed V and J ends, which lost 3 bases and 2 bases, there was a span of 14 bases. In DNA, the CDR3 is TGTGCCAGCAGCTTCCTCGGTCTTCTAGCCTACGAGCAGTACTTC. Translated, it gives CASSFLGLLAYEQYF.

CDR3: CASTPDNARPEQYF. CDR3 DNA: TGTGCCAGCACCCCTGATAACGCTCGGCCCGAGCAGTACTTC. The rearrangement links TRBV6-5 to TRBJ2-7; D call uncertain. The CDR3 totals 14 residues. Germline V lookup: CDR1 MNHEY, CDR2 SVGAGI. V was clipped by 7 bases and J by 6 bases, with 19 bases between them.

The J gene is TRBJ1-5, the V gene TRBV27; no clear D gene. Trimming removed 1 base from V and 4 bases from J, with 11 bases in between. CDR1 is MNHEY and CDR2 is SMNVEV in the germline V gene (reference sequence). There are 15 residues in the CDR3. The CDR3 coding sequence is TGTGCCAGCAGTTTATATCGACCGATTAATCAGCCCCAGCATTTT. Protein sequence: CASSLYRPINQPQHF.

The chain carries TRBV25-1 and TRBJ2-7; 9 nucleotides align to TRBD2. The CDR3 totals 16 residues. V gave up 0 bases and J gave up 7 bases; unmatched junction bases: 10. The germline V gene has CDR1 MGHDK and CDR2 SYGVNS. CDR3 residues: CASSEYSGSGSGEQYF. CDR3 bases: TGTGCCAGCAGTGAATATTCGGGTAGCGGGAGTGGTGAGCAGTACTTC.

The V call is TRBV4-3, the J call TRBJ1-1; possible D gene TRBD1, 5 bases. V dropped 0 bases and J dropped 4 bases, with 15 bases sitting between them. Germline loops: CDR1 LGHNA, CDR2 YSLEER. The CDR3 loop spans 16 amino acids. Here the CDR3 reads CASSQDGPGIGTEAFF. CDR3 nucleotide sequence: TGCGCCAGCAGCCAAGATGGTCCAGGGATCGGCACTGAAGCTTTCTTT.

This sequence joins TRBV6-5 and TRBJ1-6, with 9 bases matching TRBD1. The CDR3 runs 14 residues. Germline CDR1 reads MNHEY; CDR2 reads SVGAGI. With 5 bases clipped from V and 10 bases from J, the junction kept 6 bases outside the gene matches. DNA for the CDR3: TGTGCCAGCAGTAGGGACAGGGCGCAATCACCCCTCCACTTT. This sequence encodes CASSRDRAQSPLHF.

This clone was detected only a few times. This chain joins TRBV9 and TRBJ2-5; TRBD2 matches 8 bases. J gave up 3 bases and V 0 bases, and 4 bases lay outside the gene matches. Germline V lookup: CDR1 SGDLS, CDR2 YYNGEE. The CDR3 has 15 amino acids. CDR3 bases: TGTGCCAGCAGCGTAGCTTTACTAGCGGAAGAGACCCAGTACTTC. This translates into CASSVALLAEETQYF.

V gene TRBV19 combines with J gene TRBJ1-3; no reliable D call. This CDR3 has 13 amino acids. Per the germline V gene, CDR1 is LNHDA and CDR2 is SQIVND (reference sequence). V was cut by 7 bases and J by 1 base, with 8 bases left in between. CDR3 amino acids: CASTGLSGNTIYF. DNA of the CDR3: TGTGCCAGTACTGGGTTATCTGGAAACACCATATATTTT.

The rearrangement uses TRBV6-1 and TRBJ1-2; weak D call: TRBD1 (6 bases). Germline lookup yields CDR1 MNHNS and CDR2 SASEGT. The CDR3 sequence is 15 residues long. Between the trimmed V and J ends, which lost 2 bases and 7 bases, there was a span of 17 bases. CDR3 nucleotides: TGTGCCAGCAGTGAACCAATCCGGGGGCTCTTTGGCTACACCTTC. Residues: CASSEPIRGLFGYTF.

Here the CDR3 reads CASSGPNTEAFF. The CDR3 DNA follows: TGTGCCAGTAGTGGTCCGAACACTGAAGCTTTCTTT. The rearrangement uses TRBV19 and TRBJ1-1; D is unresolved. The V gene lost 5 bases and the J gene lost 1 base, with 5 bases spanning the gap. CDR3 length equals 12 residues. Germline values: CDR1 LNHDA, CDR2 SQIVND (reference sequence).

This sequence joins TRBV3-1 (or the pseudogene TRBV3-2) and TRBJ2-7; unclear D gene. The germline CDR1 and CDR2 sequences are LGHDT and YNNKEL (reference sequence). This CDR3 is 16 amino acids long. With 1 base removed from V and 0 bases from J, the gap between germline ends came to 13 bases. CDR3 nucleotide sequence: TGTGCCAGCAGCCAAGCTTTTCCTCTTAACTCCTACGAGCAGTACTTC. This gives the protein CASSQAFPLNSYEQYF.

The chain recombines TRBV6-6 with TRBJ2-3; D is undetermined. The CDR3 has 12 amino acids. Deletions cut 6 bases from V and 4 bases from J, with 8 bases between. The V gene's germline CDR1 is MNHNY and CDR2 SVGAGI (reference sequence). CDR3 sequence reads: CASRASADTQYF. The CDR3 DNA follows: TGTGCCAGCAGGGCCTCAGCAGATACGCAGTATTTT.